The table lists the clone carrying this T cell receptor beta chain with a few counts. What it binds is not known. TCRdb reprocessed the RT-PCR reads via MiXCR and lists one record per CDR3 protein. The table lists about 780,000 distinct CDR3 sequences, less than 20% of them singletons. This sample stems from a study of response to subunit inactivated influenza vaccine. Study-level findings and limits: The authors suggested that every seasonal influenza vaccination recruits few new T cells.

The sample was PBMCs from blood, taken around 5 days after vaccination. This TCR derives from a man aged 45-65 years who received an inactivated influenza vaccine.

The CDR3 sequence is CASSPSTFTDTQYF. CDR3 DNA sequence: TGTGCCAGCAGTCCTAGCACATTCACAGATACGCAGTATTTT. The chain is built from TRBV6-1 and TRBJ2-3; D perhaps matches TRBD2 (5 bases). The germline V gene has CDR1 MNHNS and CDR2 SASEGT. CDR3 length: 14 amino acids. The ends were cut back, 5 bases at V and 2 bases at J, with 11 bases in the middle.